This TCR beta chain was captured by sequencing in a study of PD-1 blockade in classical Hodgkin lymphoma. Germline V gene data show CDR1 as MDHEN and CDR2 as SYDVKM. This CDR3 has 14 amino acids. V shed 5 bases, J shed 0 bases, and the junction held 3 bases outside the gene matches. Notes on the study in general: Prior to therapy, complete responders displayed diversity much like that of newly diagnosed patients. CD4+ TCR diversity rose significantly by C4D1, and CD8+ TCR diversity did not.

Profiled with immunoSEQ multiplex PCR; TCRdb holds only in-frame clones, not every one. The top ten hold 6.6% of the sample, which has 95,000 to 100,000 clones, approximately 90% seen once. As regards this clone: Its antigen is unidentified.

Relapse was seen in all patients after autologous stem cell transplantation, and brentuximab vedotin exposure was variable. V usage is TRBV28 and J usage is TRBJ1-1; TRBD1 matches at 7 bases. This TCR derives from a human donor with classical Hodgkin lymphoma. This material consisted of peripheral blood mononuclear cells (PBMCs), taken before the second cycle of nivolumab. The CDR3 DNA reads as TGTGCCAGCAGTCGACAGGGTATGAACACTGAAGCTTTCTTT. Translating gives CASSRQGMNTEAFF.